This paragraph covers one TCR beta chain sequence. Its binding antigen is unknown. Base qualities are missing; no much larger clone stands one base away. These data belong to a study of cytomegalovirus exposure and HLA in healthy donors (dated by TCRdb to the late 2010s). Concerning the study at large: An earlier analysis of roughly 570 of the donors reported approximately 280 Gb of sequence data and 117 million unique TCR beta sequences obtained from approximately 180 million T cells. A separate validation cohort of roughly 130 different subjects was used in addition to the roughly 620-subject first cohort. To predict cytomegalovirus infection status, the study combined high-throughput TCR immunosequencing, statistical association of individual TCRs with disease status, and machine learning. All discovery cohort repertoires had been generated on a single sequencing platform. Genome-wide SNP genotypes for about 60% of the roughly 670 donors were used in a later genetic analysis, which treated that subset as a discovery cohort. Donor age, sex, ethnicity and CMV serostatus were compiled together with the repertoire data. The study used immunosequencing to profile the T cell repertoires of 666 subjects and linked those repertoires to cytomegalovirus serostatus. To study patterns of TCR occurrence, a later analysis re-analyzed previously published TCR beta repertoires from several hundred donors and added high-resolution HLA genotyping. An earlier analysis of nearly 600 of the donors applied high-throughput TCR beta sequencing to assess whether each TCR beta V gene segment acted as functional or pseudogenic. Typing coverage varied by locus: 629-630 donors for A, B, C, DRB1 and DQB1; more than 500 for DQA1; more than 600 for DPA1; approximately 450 for DPB1. Across approximately 400 genotyped donors of the cohort, an average of roughly 230,000 unique TCR beta nucleotide sequences per donor were sequenced, and approximately 17% of those sequences were non-productive. An early release covering roughly 600 HLA-typed donors comprised approximately 290 gigabases of sequencing data and around 85 million unique TCR sequences. Because of strong linkage in the cohort, roughly five DR-DQ haplotypes were treated as single units for association and clustering. The study was designed to test whether signatures of past pathogen exposure could be identified by cataloging public T cell receptors. Both class I and class II loci were covered by HLA typing, at four-digit resolution. Rather than using new phenotypic data, the later analysis identified candidate immune exposures from TCR beta sequences and from how often those sequences occurred across donors. Among the 398 genotyped donors, 75% to 90% belonged to the genetic ancestry cluster associated with self-reported Caucasian donors.

The cohort comprised under 700 healthy bone marrow donors. All cohort members were sampled while nominally healthy, although unrecorded immune exposures were likely present. The donor was CMV seronegative and belonged to the group of approximately 320 seronegative cohort members. Every donor gave a peripheral blood sample, and the peripheral blood mononuclear cells from that sample were used for TCR beta sequencing. Genomic DNA extraction from the blood cell samples was performed with the Qiagen DNeasy Blood Extraction Kit. Findings and caveats that apply to the study as a whole: The authors suggested that the approach could potentially be extended to other disease states and immunological phenotypes. In an earlier analysis of over 550 of the donors, most TCR beta V segments were observed in productive rearrangements about 87% or about 30% of the time, broadly matching IMGT annotations. According to a later analysis, most CMV-associated TCR beta chains appeared to be HLA-restricted, and the HLA associations seemed to be driven largely by CMV exposure. The earlier analysis of almost 600 of the donors excluded some 15 rarely observed V segments, including chromosome 9 orphons, because counts were too low. Three of the identified cytomegalovirus-associated TCR beta chains were confirmed in vitro to be specific for cytomegalovirus antigens. Presence/absence analyses assumed roughly uniform sequencing depth across donors, an assumption that may not hold. Because the 87-base-pair reads could not distinguish some IMGT-functional V segments, including TRBV6-2 and TRBV6-3, those segments were excluded. In a later analysis, HLA-associated TCR beta chains were found to be more clonally expanded and to have lower generation probabilities than equally common non-associated chains. Correlated functional status among segregating V segments might be attributable to linkage disequilibrium, but an unknown experimental factor could not be ruled out. In both the original and validation cohorts, the classifier was reported to diagnose cytomegalovirus status with high specificity and sensitivity. The study listed 170 or so TCR beta chains as associated with cytomegalovirus. In a later analysis, around 17,000 TCR beta sequences were associated with specific HLA alleles at a false discovery rate of 0.05. The cohort was sequenced for TCR beta chains only, and without alpha or paired-chain data the features that could be detected were limited. Assigning TCR associations to individual alleles was difficult when HLA alleles, especially DR and DQ, strongly co-occurred. A further reported finding was that TCR beta sequences accurately predicted the HLA-A and HLA-B alleles for most subjects in the first cohort. A later genetic analysis associated a missense DCLRE1C variant with V-gene and J-gene trimming of TCR beta chains, and an independent cohort replicated the association. In a later analysis, several top co-occurrence clusters were reported to appear linked to parvovirus B19, influenza, CMV and Epstein-Barr virus. Because some donors lacked HLA typing at each locus, the association tests relied only on the typed subset. Immune exposure information for the cohort was limited to CMV serostatus. A cluster of highly shared sequence variants was judged likely to be a technical artifact of the sequencing pipeline. Most TCR sequences were seen in very few donors, while some public TCRs were found in many individuals. In a later analysis, TCR association rates were found to vary across HLA loci, with the most associated TCRs seen for DRB1 alleles and the fewest for HLA-C alleles. Compared with the roughly 700-donor mean, donors in an Asian-associated ancestry cluster had fewer N-insertions in productive TCRs, according to a later genetic analysis.

Based on the germline V gene, the CDR1 and CDR2 sequences are SGDLS and YYNGEE. From the cysteine up to the phenylalanine, the CDR3 has a length of 17 residues. Only the CDR3 portion is preserved as DNA: 51 bases, with reading frame beginning at the first base. Clipping removes 4 bases from V and 0 bases from J, with 3 as the unmatched junction base count. The library was prepared using the immunoSEQ multiplex PCR assay. A mixture of 60 forward primers for TCR Vbeta segments and 13 reverse primers for TCR Jbeta segments was used in the multiplex PCR. Amplification of the CDR3 region of rearranged TCR beta genes was performed with a multiplex PCR assay on genomic DNA. The amplified TCR beta libraries were sequenced on the Illumina HiSeq System as 87-base-pair reads. The published analysis was carried out like this. In a later analysis, some 80 million unique TCR beta chains were counted across the approximately 640 repertoires, and roughly 9.9 million of these chains were shared by at least two donors. Raw reads were error-corrected and collapsed into unique sequences by a nearest-neighbor algorithm in which closely related sequences were merged to remove PCR and sequencing errors. Alignment of CDR3 sequences to IMGT reference sequences was used to assign V, D and J gene segments. For a sequence to be retained, a match of at least six nucleotides was required to both a V gene segment and a J gene segment. A rearrangement counted as productive if the CDR3 had no stop codons and remained in frame with V and J, and every other rearrangement counted as non-productive. Following IMGT convention, CDR3 was defined as the stretch from the second conserved V-encoded cysteine to the conserved J-encoded phenylalanine. Sequences without an unambiguous match to a single V gene segment were excluded from the earlier analysis of 450 to 750 of the donors. In an earlier analysis of a few hundred of the donors, a V segment was called functional when productive rearrangements were above 56.7%, and segregating when the standard deviation between donors exceeded 5%. A statistical classification framework was built for diagnosing cytomegalovirus status from the catalog of TCR beta chain sequences. V and J gene assignment, in a later analysis, came from comparing TCR nucleotide sequences with IMGT/GENE-DB human TR gene sequences. A later analysis assigned CDR3 sequences and most-parsimonious VDJ recombination scenarios with the TCRdist pipeline. In a later analysis, each TCR beta chain was defined by its CDR3 amino acid sequence together with its V-gene family, and reads lacking a unique V-gene family were excluded. A later analysis removed over 500 highly shared, low-generation-probability nucleotide sequences to deal with suspected cross-contamination and a sequencing artifact. In a later analysis, a clonal expansion index for each public chain was calculated from normalized within-repertoire ranks of inferred template counts. In a later analysis, generation probabilities were computed with a VDJ recombination model fitted to out-of-frame rearrangements, and the resulting probabilities were checked against IGoR. Hypergeometric tests were used in a later analysis to score TCR-TCR, TCR-HLA and TCR-CMV co-occurrence, with a repertoire-size bias correction applied to the TCR pairs. In a later analysis, false discovery rates were estimated by permuting HLA or CMV assignments 20 times. In a later analysis, co-occurring TCRs were grouped using DBSCAN, with TCRdist sequence similarity added in when clustering inside HLA-allele-positive subsets. Repertoires with fewer than 30,000 or more than 120,000 public chains, plus five repertoires with anomalous nucleotide sharing, were excluded from co-occurrence clustering. TCRdb carries this immuneACCESS record with in-frame sequences only. Its versions omit some clonotypes, under half of them owing to an unresolved V gene in the studies checked, with the rest unexplained. V, J and clone size were drawn from that table, and D and trimming were deduced from the DNA. A total of over 150,000 clones appear in this sample, roughly 90% of them only once. The ten largest clones represent 0.2% to 0.3% of the sample.

The specimen was PBMCs. The V and J genes are TRBV9 and TRBJ2-6; 11 of the junction bases match TRBD2. This receptor was obtained from a girl less than two years old in good health and CMV-seronegative. The bases are TGTGCCAGCAGCACTACTAGCGGGAGCTCTGGGGCCAACGTCCTGACTTTC. Translated, it gives CASSTTSGSSGANVLTF.